One and the same sample provided the 8 T cell receptor beta chains below, sequenced in a study of sequential checkpoint blockade in melanoma. The data were produced by immunoSEQ multiplex PCR, yet TCRdb's version contains in-frame clones alone and is incomplete. In the table there are 40,000 or so clones, approximately 85% of which are singletons. The treatment was: randomized to nivolumab then ipilimumab (arm A) or the reverse (arm B). The material sequenced was CD8+ T cells sorted from blood (inferred from file names), taken from a patient given nivolumab and ipilimumab in sequence. These receptors came from a human donor with melanoma.

The chain recombines TRBV28 with TRBJ2-7, with a possible D match to TRBD1 (6 bases). V lost 5 bases and J lost 7, with 18 bases in between. The CDR3 consists of 14 residues. Germline V gives CDR1 MDHEN, CDR2 SYDVKM. CDR3 coding DNA: TGTGCCAGCAGTATGCCAGACAGGCTGTGGGAGCAGTACTTC. Translation: CASSMPDRLWEQYF.

The chain uses TRBV6-1 and TRBJ1-3; weak D call: TRBD1 (5 bases). This CDR3 is 14 amino acids long. The germline CDR1 and CDR2 sequences are MNHNS and SASEGT. V was clipped by 2 bases and J by 4 bases, with 9 bases between them. The CDR3 bases are TGTGCCAGCAGTGAACTGGGGCTCGGAAACACCATATATTTT. Translation gives CASSELGLGNTIYF.

A single count supports this clone. This rearrangement joins TRBV28 to TRBJ2-7; 14 positions agree with TRBD2. This CDR3 is built from 14 residues. Trimming took 7 bases from V and 4 from J; bases not matched to a gene: 3. Germline CDR1 MDHEN, CDR2 SYDVKM. Here the CDR3 DNA reads TGTGCCAGCATAGGGACTAGCGGGAGTTACGAGCAGTACTTC. This encodes CASIGTSGSYEQYF.

The chain has TRBV2 and TRBJ1-4; 7 bases are a match to TRBD1. Germline V gene lookup returns CDR1 SNHLY and CDR2 FYNNEI. The trim removed 2 bases at V and 0 bases at J, leaving 6 bases unmatched. This CDR3 contains 17 residues. CDR3 nucleotides: TGTGCCAGCAGTGAACCCGGGACAGCCACAACTAATGAAAAACTGTTTTTT. This codes for CASSEPGTATTNEKLFF.

This clone was seen only a few times. The gene calls are TRBV6-4 and TRBJ2-3; 9 bases are a match to TRBD2. With V trimmed by 3 bases and J by 2 bases, 3 bases remained unmatched. Germline CDR1 is MRHNA and CDR2 is SNTAGT. The length of the CDR3 is 15 residues. CDR3 protein: CASSEASGATDTQYF. CDR3 sequence (DNA): TGTGCCAGCAGTGAGGCTAGCGGGGCCACAGATACGCAGTATTTT.

This chain joins TRBV9 and TRBJ2-4; 8 nucleotides line up with TRBD2. V trimming: 0 bases; J trimming: 0 bases; junction bases outside the gene matches: 8. CDR3 length: 18 residues. Germline lookup yields CDR1 SGDLS and CDR2 YYNGEE. CDR3 protein: CASSVAPSREGAKNIQYF. CDR3 in DNA: TGTGCCAGCAGCGTAGCTCCTAGCCGGGAGGGAGCCAAAAACATTCAGTACTTC. Filled out from reference TRBV9 and TRBJ2-4, the complete variable domain reads DSGVTQTPKHLITATGQRVTLRCSPRSGDLSVYWYQQSLDQGLQFLIQYYNGEERAKGNILERFSAQQFPDLHSELNLSSLELGDSALYFCASSVAPSREGAKNIQYFGAGTRLSVL.

This clone was observed once. The V and J genes are TRBV5-1 and TRBJ2-7; 11 bases match TRBD1. Germline V gene lookup returns CDR1 SGHRS and CDR2 YFSETQ. This CDR3 spans 15 amino acids. Trimming cost V 5 bases and J 2 bases; bases outside gene matches: 6. The CDR3 here is CASRLGTGGTYEQYF. The CDR3 DNA reads as TGCGCCAGCAGACTAGGGACAGGGGGAACCTACGAGCAGTACTTC.

The chain couples TRBV7-8 to TRBJ2-7; the match to TRBD2 covers 13 bases. CDR3 size: 15 residues. V was clipped by 5 bases and J by 5 bases; unmatched bases: 6. CDR1 and CDR2 from the germline V gene are SGHVS and FQNEAQ. The CDR3 spells CASSQRTSGSHEQYF. In DNA form, the CDR3 reads TGTGCCAGCAGCCAGCGGACTAGCGGGAGCCACGAGCAGTACTTC.